The next 11 T cell receptor beta chains were all read from a single sample in a study of T cell responses to AZD1222 COVID-19 vaccine. TCRdb's copy holds only in-frame clones and misses some; the assay was immunoSEQ multiplex PCR. This sample has about 110,000 clones, with just over 85% found just once. The starting material was peripheral blood, obtained on day 0 of AZD1222 vaccination. These receptors originate from an adult in good health.

The rearrangement uses TRBV10-2 and TRBJ2-7; D remains ambiguous. There are 13 residues in the CDR3. V lost 6 bases and J 2 bases, leaving 11 bases between the germline ends. The germline gives CDR1 WSHSY, CDR2 SAAADI. CDR3 amino acids: CASRGGETYEQYF. CDR3 bases: TGCGCCAGCAGGGGTGGGGAAACCTACGAGCAGTACTTC.

J is TRBJ1-4 and V is TRBV28, with D hard to call. The CDR3 has 14 amino acids. The germline V gene encodes CDR1 MDHEN and CDR2 SYDVKM. The germline V and J ends were trimmed by 8 bases and 0 bases, with 10 bases remaining between them. CDR3: CASQGFATNEKLFF. CDR3 sequence (DNA): TGTGCCAGCCAAGGGTTTGCAACTAATGAAAAACTGTTTTTT.

This sequence joins TRBV20-1 and TRBJ2-7; tentative D call: TRBD2 (5 bases). From germline, CDR1 is DFQATT and CDR2 SNEGSKA (reference sequence). This CDR3 has 11 residues. Trimming removed 8 bases at V and 4 bases at J, with 12 bases between. In DNA, the CDR3 is TGCAGTCAAAGGGAGCAATACGAGCAGTACTTC. Translating gives CSQREQYEQYF.

This clone was recorded a few times. This chain joins TRBV10-3 and TRBJ2-1; D gene unclear. Germline V gene data show CDR1 as ENHRY and CDR2 as SYGVKD. The length of the CDR3 is 11 residues. Deletions cut 3 bases from V and 7 bases from J, with 4 bases between. CDR3 loop: CAISDRNEQFF. CDR3 bases: TGTGCCATCAGTGACAGAAATGAGCAGTTCTTC.

J is TRBJ2-1 and V is TRBV2; D unclear. Germline CDR1 SNHLY, CDR2 FYNNEI. The CDR3 runs 13 residues. V was shortened by 6 bases and J by 7 bases, with 13 bases between the two germline ends. CDR3 amino acids: CASRRRGLNEQFF. The DNA of the CDR3 is TGTGCCAGCAGGAGGAGAGGTTTGAATGAGCAGTTCTTC.

This clone has just one count. This chain uses TRBV18 with TRBJ2-1; 10 bases match TRBD1. Per germline, CDR1 KGHSH and CDR2 LQKENI. Trimming at V came to 2 bases and at J to 7 bases, leaving 8 bases not matched to a gene. This CDR3 has 16 residues. The chain's CDR3 is CASSPSGTGEGNEQFF. As DNA, the CDR3 is TGTGCCAGCTCACCAAGCGGGACAGGGGAGGGGAATGAGCAGTTCTTC.

The chain uses TRBV29-1 and TRBJ1-1; D remains ambiguous. Per germline, CDR1 SQVTM and CDR2 ANQGSEA. The CDR3 consists of 14 residues. V was clipped by 8 bases and J by 0 bases, with 16 bases between them. The CDR3 nucleotides read TGCAGCCTGAGGGCCGATAAAATGAACACTGAAGCTTTCTTT. As protein: CSLRADKMNTEAFF.

The rearrangement uses TRBV28 and TRBJ2-3, with D possibly being TRBD2 (6 bases). This CDR3 is built from 15 residues. Per germline, CDR1 MDHEN and CDR2 SYDVKM. V lost 2 bases, J lost 3 bases, and 12 bases lay in between. CDR3 nucleotides: TGTGCCAGCAGTTTAGACGGGAGCGAGACAGATACGCAGTATTTT. Translation gives CASSLDGSETDTQYF.

This clone was recorded once. The chain couples TRBV7-9 to TRBJ2-7; 10 nucleotides line up with TRBD2. Germline CDR1 SEHNR, CDR2 FQNEAQ (reference sequence). With V trimmed by 9 bases and J by 0 bases, 2 bases remained unmatched. The CDR3 is 13 amino acids. The CDR3 DNA sequence: TGTGCCAGTAGCGGGGGGCCCTCCTACGAGCAGTACTTC. Translation gives CASSGGPSYEQYF.

Comments on this clone: At one end, the junction sequence differs from germline, possibly due to a read error. The V call is TRBV9, the J call TRBJ2-1; the D is unclear. CDR1 and CDR2 (germline): SGDLS, YYNGEE. The CDR3 runs to 9 residues. CDR3 region: CASSLPPIF. CDR3 nucleotide sequence: TGTGCCAGCTCCCTCCCCCCGATCTTC.

This chain uses TRBV5-1 with TRBJ2-4, with 11 bases lining up with TRBD2. Germline trimming cut 0 bases from V and 0 bases from J; bases unmatched to any gene: 8. The CDR3 is made up of 19 amino acids. The germline CDR1 and CDR2 sequences are SGHRS and YFSETQ. CDR3 amino acids: CASSLALAGGGKAKNIQYF. Written as DNA, the CDR3 is TGCGCCAGCAGCTTGGCCCTAGCGGGAGGCGGGAAAGCCAAAAACATTCAGTACTTC.